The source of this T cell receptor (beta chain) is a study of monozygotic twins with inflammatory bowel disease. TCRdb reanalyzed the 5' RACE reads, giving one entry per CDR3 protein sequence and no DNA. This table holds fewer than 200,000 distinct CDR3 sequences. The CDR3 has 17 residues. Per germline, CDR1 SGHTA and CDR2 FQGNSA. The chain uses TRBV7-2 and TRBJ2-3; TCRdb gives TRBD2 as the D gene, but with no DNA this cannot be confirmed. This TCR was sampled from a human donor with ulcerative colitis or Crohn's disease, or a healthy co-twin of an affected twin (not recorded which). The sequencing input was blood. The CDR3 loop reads CASSPVVASGRFDTQYF.